The rows below give T cell receptor beta chains drawn from one sample of a study of T cells in Graves' hyperthyroidism and ophthalmopathy. TCRdb reanalysed the multiplex PCR reads using MiXCR and keeps one entry per CDR3 protein. The sample contains around 340,000 distinct CDR3 sequences, approximately 17% of which appear only once. The material sequenced was blood. These receptors were collected from a man aged 30 to 39 with Graves' hyperthyroidism. CDR3s include the opening cysteine and the closing phenylalanine or tryptophan. D genes are given only for firm matches. Clone size appears in some rows only: once, few, many, or a class for an expanded clone.

TRBJ1-3 TRBV7-9 NA few CASTLNRAGNTIYF TGTGCCAGCACCTTAAACAGGGCTGGAAACACCATATATTTT
TRBJ1-1 TRBV11-3 TRBD1 many CASSLNRGTEAFF TGTGCCAGCAGCTTGAACAGGGGAACTGAAGCTTTCTTT
TRBJ1-2 TRBV12-5 NA many CASSGSNYGYTF TGTGCTAGCTCTGGCAGCAACTATGGCTACACCTTC
TRBJ2-5 TRBV11-2 NA many CASSFSRAQETQYF TGTGCCAGCAGCTTTTCCAGGGCACAAGAGACCCAGTACTTC
TRBJ1-1 TRBV24-1 NA NA CATGGTQTEAFF TGTGCCACCGGGGGGACGCAAACTGAAGCTTTCTTT
TRBJ2-5 TRBV24-1 NA many CATSDHTGRETQYF TGTGCCACCAGTGACCACACAGGGCGAGAGACCCAGTACTTC
TRBJ2-7 TRBV14 NA NA CASSQWDSPVYEQYF TGTGCCAGCAGCCAATGGGACTCGCCGGTCTACGAGCAGTACTTC
TRBJ1-1 TRBV7-9 NA many CASSLFTTNTEAFF TGTGCCAGCAGCTTATTTACGACGAACACTGAAGCTTTCTTT
TRBJ2-2 TRBV7-9 TRBD2 few CASTVGLVKGRNTGELFF TGTGCCAGCACTGTAGGACTAGTTAAGGGGCGCAACACCGGGGAGCTGTTTTTT
TRBJ2-5 TRBV9 NA few CASSVGLGQGEETQYF TGTGCCAGCAGCGTCGGGCTAGGGCAGGGAGAAGAGACCCAGTACTTC
TRBJ2-5 TRBV7-2 NA many CASSLGVGGPIETQYF TGTGCCAGCAGCTTAGGGGTGGGGGGGCCGATAGAGACCCAGTACTTC
TRBJ2-3 TRBV19 NA NA CASSTWALDEPDTQYF TGTGCCAGTAGTACCTGGGCACTAGATGAGCCAGATACGCAGTATTTT
TRBJ1-1 TRBV6-1 NA many CASSEAGTAAEAFF TGTGCCAGCAGTGAAGCGGGGACGGCAGCCGAAGCTTTCTTT
TRBJ1-1 TRBV11-2 NA many CASSWGGAPNTEAFF TGTGCCAGCAGCTGGGGGGGGGCTCCGAACACTGAAGCTTTCTTT
TRBJ1-2 TRBV12-3/TRBV12-4 NA many CASSQGAVRGYTF TGTGCCAGCAGCCAAGGCGCAGTTCGTGGCTACACCTTC
TRBJ1-5 TRBV6-6 NA many CASSYTKNQPQHF TGTGCCAGCAGTTACACGAAGAATCAGCCCCAGCATTTT
TRBJ1-1 TRBV29-1 NA NA CSVGVMNTEAFF TGCAGCGTGGGAGTTATGAACACTGAAGCTTTCTTT
TRBJ2-2 TRBV7-2 NA NA CASSLGGSARAGELFF TGTGCCAGCAGCTTAGGTGGTTCGGCACGGGCCGGGGAGCTGTTTTTT
TRBJ2-7 TRBV19 TRBD1 few CASSIDHPTGNEQYF TGTGCCAGTAGTATAGATCACCCGACAGGGAACGAGCAGTACTTC
TRBJ1-1 TRBV20-1 TRBD1 NA CSAIRRTGGTEAFF TGCAGTGCCATTCGGCGGACAGGGGGTACTGAAGCTTTCTTT
TRBJ2-2 TRBV19 NA few CAISKGAGELFF TGTGCCATCAGTAAGGGGGCCGGGGAGCTGTTTTTT
TRBJ1-5 TRBV4-1 NA NA CASSQEEGVGQPQHF TGCGCCAGCAGCCAAGAGGAAGGGGTTGGCCAGCCCCAGCATTTT
TRBJ2-5 TRBV30 NA many CAWTSLGAQETQYF TGTGCCTGGACCAGTCTCGGGGCCCAAGAGACCCAGTACTTC
TRBJ2-7 TRBV20-1 TRBD1 many CSAHRDRSSYEQYF TGCAGTGCTCATAGGGACAGGAGCTCCTACGAGCAGTACTTC
TRBJ2-2 TRBV20-1 TRBD1 few CSARDYTGGNTGELFF TGCAGTGCTAGAGACTATACAGGGGGGAACACCGGGGAGCTGTTTTTT
TRBJ2-3 TRBV24-1 NA many CATSEHTGIKATDTQYF TGTGCCACCAGTGAGCACACAGGGATCAAAGCCACGGATACGCAGTATTTT
TRBJ2-7 TRBV12-3/TRBV12-4 NA many CASSLEAYEQYF TGTGCCAGCAGTTTAGAGGCCTACGAGCAGTACTTC
TRBJ2-1 TRBV27 NA many CASSLGGGGSYNEQFF TGTGCCAGCAGTTTGGGAGGGGGGGGCTCCTACAATGAGCAGTTCTTC
TRBJ2-5 TRBV13 TRBD1 NA CASSLALTGEETQYF TGTGCCAGCAGCTTAGCGTTGACAGGGGAAGAGACCCAGTACTTC
TRBJ1-1 TRBV6-1 NA NA CATSAWRAEAFF TGTGCCACCTCGGCGTGGCGAGCTGAAGCTTTCTTT
TRBJ2-1 TRBV7-3 NA NA CASSLIAANEQFF TGTGCCAGCAGCTTAATAGCGGCTAATGAGCAGTTCTTC
TRBJ1-2 TRBV29-1 NA NA CSVGNGLTPLGYTF TGCAGCGTTGGGAACGGCTTAACTCCCCTGGGCTACACCTTC